This T cell receptor beta chain was recorded in a study of HIV-infected patients and healthy controls. Sample share makes this clonotype medium-sized. Its target is not known. Germline V gene lookup returns CDR1 MGHRA and CDR2 YSYEKL. Unmatched junction bases numbered 6, after V lost 4 bases and J lost 7 bases. The CDR3 is 15 amino acids. Whole blood was used without fractionation, so all unsorted peripheral T cells were included. cDNA was made from roughly 470 ng RNA using alpha and beta constant primers. Separate chain-specific third strand synthesis with multiplexing indices produced the alpha and beta libraries. One entry per CDR3 protein, called by TCRdb with MiXCR from the 5' RACE reads. The sample has about 13,000 distinct CDR3 sequences, 9.5% to 13% seen once; the top ten hold about 6%. Study-wide results and caveats: HIV-infected patients and controls differed significantly in mean usage of eight alpha and eight beta V genes.

The J gene is TRBJ2-7, the V gene TRBV4-1, with 14 bases lining up with TRBD2. The TCR comes from an adult in good health. What was sequenced was blood. CDR3 sequence (DNA): TGCGCCAGCAGCCTTGACGGGACTAGCGGGAGTGAGCAGTACTTC. Translation gives CASSLDGTSGSEQYF.